This TCR beta chain was documented in a study of blood T cell repertoires in COVID-19. Study in general: Samples representing acute and convalescent COVID-19 were sourced from the United States, Italy and Spain. From T cells, B-cell-depleted T cells, or PBMCs came the material, which was cDNA or gDNA.

Enrollees, about 18 to 90 years old, lived in around 23 US areas. Donors were grouped by their self-reported clinical history. The assay was immunoSEQ multiplex PCR, and TCRdb's table has in-frame clones only and misses some. Of more than 200,000 clones detected, around nine tenths appear once; the ten largest clones hold around 1.6%. Germline lookup yields CDR1 MDHEN and CDR2 SYDVKM. The CDR3 is 16 residues long. Trimming shortened V by 7 bases and J by 2 bases, and 18 bases separated the two germline ends. The J gene is TRBJ1-5, the V gene TRBV28; D is possibly TRBD1 (6 bases). The sample comprised PBMCs or T cells enriched from blood (not recorded which). The clonotype was recovered from a woman between 50 and 59 years old who had recovered from COVID-19. This CDR3 is CASTQWGQGGNQPQHF. In nucleotides, the CDR3 is TGTGCCAGCACCCAATGGGGGCAGGGAGGCAATCAGCCCCAGCATTTT. Combining the CDR3 with reference TRBV28 and TRBJ1-5 gives the whole variable domain DVKVTQSSRYLVKRTGEKVFLECVQDMDHENMFWYRQDPGLGLRLIYFSYDVKMKEKGDIPEGYSVSREKKERFSLILESASTNQTSMYLCASTQWGQGGNQPQHFGDGTRLSIL.